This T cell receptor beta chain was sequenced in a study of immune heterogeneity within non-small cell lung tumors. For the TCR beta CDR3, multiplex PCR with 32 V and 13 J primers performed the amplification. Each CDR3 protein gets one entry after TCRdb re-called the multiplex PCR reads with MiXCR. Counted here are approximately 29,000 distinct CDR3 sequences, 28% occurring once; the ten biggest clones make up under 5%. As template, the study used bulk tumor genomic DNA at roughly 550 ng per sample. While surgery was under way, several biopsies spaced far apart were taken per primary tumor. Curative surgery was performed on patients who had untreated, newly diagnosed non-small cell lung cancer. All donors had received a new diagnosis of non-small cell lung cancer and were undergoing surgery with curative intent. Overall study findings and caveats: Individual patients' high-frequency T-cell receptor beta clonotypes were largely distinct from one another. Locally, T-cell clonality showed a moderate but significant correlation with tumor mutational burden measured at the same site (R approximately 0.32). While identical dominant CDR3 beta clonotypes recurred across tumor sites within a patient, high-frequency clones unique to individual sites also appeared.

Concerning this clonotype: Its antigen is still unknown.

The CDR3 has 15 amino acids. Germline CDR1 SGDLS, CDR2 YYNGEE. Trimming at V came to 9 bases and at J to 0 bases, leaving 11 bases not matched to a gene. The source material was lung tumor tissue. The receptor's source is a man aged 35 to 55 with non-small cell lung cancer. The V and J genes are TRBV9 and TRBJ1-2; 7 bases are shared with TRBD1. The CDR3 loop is CANTLWDSSNYGYTF. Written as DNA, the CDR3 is TGTGCCAACACCCTTTGGGACAGCTCTAACTATGGCTACACCTTC.